The rows below give T cell receptor beta chains drawn from one sample of a study of shared clonotypes between healthy human individuals. Clones were read by immunoSEQ multiplex PCR, and TCRdb kept only the in-frame ones, dropping some. The top ten clones hold 50% of a sample with just under 95,000 clones, 68% of them seen once. The source material was memory CD8+ T cells sorted from blood. The receptors come from a man younger than 45 in good health. Each CDR3 is given with its conserved first and last residue. Fields, in order: J gene, V gene, CDR3 protein.

>TRBJ2-3|TRBV28
CASSPGTDTQYF
>TRBJ2-2|TRBV28
CASNPLATGLGELFF
>TRBJ2-3|TRBV7-8
CASSLYQGDGTDTQYF
>TRBJ2-7|TRBV6-1
CASSEKTYAYEQYF
>TRBJ1-4|TRBV27
CASSLWVGTTNEKLFF
>TRBJ2-1|TRBV6-1
CASSEEAGGPQEQFF
>TRBJ2-3|TRBV27
CASSFIRTDTQYF
>TRBJ1-2|TRBV5-6
CASSGGQGINYGYTF
>TRBJ2-1|TRBV7-6
CASSLTSGSRDEQFF
>TRBJ2-7|TRBV19
CASSIDGSRSEQYF
>TRBJ2-1|TRBV9
CASSTGGSGSNEQFF
>TRBJ2-1|TRBV19
CASSIEYNEQFF
>TRBJ2-7|TRBV27
CASSPLRVHYEQYF
>TRBJ2-2|TRBV25-1
CASSESASIFTGELFF
>TRBJ2-7|TRBV5-1
CASSSGGSSYEQYF
>TRBJ2-5|TRBV19
CASSMTDIRETQYF
>TRBJ2-5|TRBV18
CASSPVSERQETQYF
>TRBJ1-5|TRBV28
CASSQLSLRPGNQPQHF
>TRBJ1-2|TRBV19
CASSIVAGPYGYTF
>TRBJ1-1|TRBV6-5
CASSYAPGGMNTEAFF
>TRBJ2-6|TRBV28
CASSYGSTSGANVLTF
>TRBJ2-1|TRBV28
CASSLDHHNDEQFF
>TRBJ2-7|TRBV5-1
CASSLVGGSEQYF
>TRBJ2-1|TRBV14
CASSQDTRRFRDNNEQFF
>TRBJ2-2|TRBV10-1
CASSGISGPSGELFF
>TRBJ2-5|TRBV7-2
CASSLSIQITGRQETQYF
>TRBJ1-1|TRBV5-6
CASSLTGPNTEAFF